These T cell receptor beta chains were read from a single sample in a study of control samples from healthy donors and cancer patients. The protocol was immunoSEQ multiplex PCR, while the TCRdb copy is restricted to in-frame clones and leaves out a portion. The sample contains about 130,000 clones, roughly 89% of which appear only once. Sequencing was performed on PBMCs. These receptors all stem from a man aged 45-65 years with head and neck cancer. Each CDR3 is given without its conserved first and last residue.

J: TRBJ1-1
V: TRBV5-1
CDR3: ASTYLTGNTEAF

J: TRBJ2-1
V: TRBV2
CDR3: ASSGGGLQNEQF

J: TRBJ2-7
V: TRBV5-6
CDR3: ASSSQGRQDLEQY

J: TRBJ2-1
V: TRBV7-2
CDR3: ASSQIAGGVSNEQF

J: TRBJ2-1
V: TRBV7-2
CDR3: ASSSRWEQF

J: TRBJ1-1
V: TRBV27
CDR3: ASSLGGGSEAF

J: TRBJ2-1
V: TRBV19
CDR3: ASSIDRNSGDNEQF

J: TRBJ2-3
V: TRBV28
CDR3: ASSLPWPQGVGTDTQY

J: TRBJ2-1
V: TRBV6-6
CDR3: ASSSGAAHNEQF

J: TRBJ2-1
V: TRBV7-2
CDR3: ASSLMATRTDEQF

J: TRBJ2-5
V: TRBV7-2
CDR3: ASSFNGGGNQETQY

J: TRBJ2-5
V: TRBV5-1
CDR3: ASSWGLAGSAETQY

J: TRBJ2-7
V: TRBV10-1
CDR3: ASSPGGQGYEQY

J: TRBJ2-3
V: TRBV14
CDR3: ASSLRQGTSTDTQY

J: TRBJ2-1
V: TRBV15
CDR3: ATSREFSGGSPRGVYNEQF

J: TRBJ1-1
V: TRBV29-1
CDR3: SVGEHENTEAF

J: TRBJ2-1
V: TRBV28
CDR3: ASSLANEQF

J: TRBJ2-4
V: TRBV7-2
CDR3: ARPKTGVCQY

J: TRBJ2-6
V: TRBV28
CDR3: ASKGGGGFLSGANVLT

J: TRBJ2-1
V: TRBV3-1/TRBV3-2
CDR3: ASSQAGGTLHEQF

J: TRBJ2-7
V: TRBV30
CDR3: AWAGGHYEQY

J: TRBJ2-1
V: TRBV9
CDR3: ASSAQTGPYNEQF

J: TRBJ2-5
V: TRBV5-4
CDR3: ASSLVGAEQETQY

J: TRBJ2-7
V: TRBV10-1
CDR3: ASQLAIDNEQY

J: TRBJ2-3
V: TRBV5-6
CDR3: ASSLVSGQPQY

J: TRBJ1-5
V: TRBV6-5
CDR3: ASSYSGRVGQPQH

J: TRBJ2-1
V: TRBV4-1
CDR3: ASSQISYNEQF

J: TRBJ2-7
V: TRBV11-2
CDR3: ASSLSSGRGVPYEQY

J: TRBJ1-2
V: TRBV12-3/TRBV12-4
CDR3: ASSSTGGSGYT

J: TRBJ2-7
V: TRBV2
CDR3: ASRNGNSYEQY

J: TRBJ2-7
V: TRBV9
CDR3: ASSVGGTSASYEQY

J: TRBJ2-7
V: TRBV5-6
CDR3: ASSLPGGEQY

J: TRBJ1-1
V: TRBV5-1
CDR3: ASSSIDRIYTEAF

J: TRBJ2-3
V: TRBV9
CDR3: ASSDRAFATDTQY

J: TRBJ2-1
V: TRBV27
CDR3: ASSGQGVGEQF

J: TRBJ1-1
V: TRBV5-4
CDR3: ASIPRGPNTEAF

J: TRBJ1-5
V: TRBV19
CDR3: ASSIWGYQPQH

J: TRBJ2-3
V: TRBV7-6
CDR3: ASSLAPDSRNTQY

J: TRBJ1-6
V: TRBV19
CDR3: ASSIGSGSPLH

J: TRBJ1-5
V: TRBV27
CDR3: ASTSGPRLPERSNQPQH

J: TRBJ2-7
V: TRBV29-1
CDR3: SVISGTPRRGAYEQY

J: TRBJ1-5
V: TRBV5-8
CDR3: ASSLSNQPQH

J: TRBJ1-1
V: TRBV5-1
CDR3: ASSLSRAGPTEAF

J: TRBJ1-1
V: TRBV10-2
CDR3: ASKEGYLRGRKAF

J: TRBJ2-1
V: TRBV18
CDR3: ASSPPLIDEQF

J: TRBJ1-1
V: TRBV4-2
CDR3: ASSQERGVNTEAF

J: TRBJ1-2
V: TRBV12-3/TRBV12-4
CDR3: ASSYGADGYT

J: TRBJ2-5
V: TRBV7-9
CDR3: ASRNRGQGDAHQETQY

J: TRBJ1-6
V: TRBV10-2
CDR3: ASSDGRPYNSPLH